The 17 T cell receptor beta chains presented below share a single source sample, sequenced in a study of blood T cell repertoires in COVID-19. Some clones are missing from TCRdb's copy, which holds only in-frame ones; the method was immunoSEQ multiplex PCR. The sample carries fewer than 300,000 clones, about 80% recorded once. The sequenced material came from peripheral blood. These receptors were obtained from a person aged 70 to 85 with COVID-19, enrolled during active disease.

The chain employs TRBV24-1 and TRBJ2-2; D is uncertain. Germline V gene data show CDR1 as KGHDR and CDR2 as SFDVKD. Between the trimmed V and J ends, which lost 7 bases and 2 bases, there was a span of 7 bases. The CDR3 covers 13 residues. For the CDR3, the DNA is TGTGCCACCAGCCCAGAAAACACCGGGGAGCTGTTTTTT. It is translated as CATSPENTGELFF.

The rearrangement uses TRBV5-6 and TRBJ2-3, with a possible D match to TRBD1 (5 bases). V was clipped by 0 bases and J by 3 bases, with 8 bases between them. This CDR3 is built from 14 residues. The germline V gene encodes CDR1 SGHDT and CDR2 YYEEEE. Here the CDR3 reads CASSLVGRTDTQYF. The CDR3 DNA reads as TGTGCCAGCAGCTTGGTGGGGCGAACAGATACGCAGTATTTT.

This rearrangement joins TRBV7-9 to TRBJ2-3; D remains ambiguous. V was pared by 2 bases and J by 6 bases, with 15 bases between. CDR3 size: 15 residues. Germline V gene sequence: CDR1 SEHNR, CDR2 FQNEAQ (reference sequence). CDR3 DNA: TGTGCCAGCAGCTTACAGGCCAGCCTCTCGGATACGCAGTATTTT. This translates into CASSLQASLSDTQYF.

V and J are TRBV28 and TRBJ1-2; the D gene is possibly TRBD1 (6 bases). Trimming pared 5 bases from V and 12 bases from J, leaving 19 bases between. CDR1 MDHEN and CDR2 SYDVKM come from the germline V gene. CDR3 length equals 13 residues. CDR3 protein: CASSLGSRGLHTF. The CDR3 nucleotides are TGTGCCAGCAGTCTGGGCAGCAGGGGCCTCCACACCTTC.

The chain has TRBV28 and TRBJ1-4; possible D gene TRBD1, 6 bases. Trimming pared 5 bases from V and 5 bases from J, leaving 9 bases between. The CDR3 consists of 13 residues. Per germline, CDR1 MDHEN and CDR2 SYDVKM. The CDR3 DNA is TGTGCCAGCAGTACGCAGGGGAATGAAAAACTGTTTTTT. It encodes CASSTQGNEKLFF.

The chain links TRBV19 to TRBJ2-3; 7 bases agree with TRBD1. The CDR3 consists of 13 residues. CDR1 and CDR2 from the germline V gene are LNHDA and SQIVND (reference sequence). Trimming at V came to 10 bases and at J to 6 bases, leaving 10 bases not matched to a gene. The CDR3 DNA reads as TGTGCCACTGAGGACAGGCTATCGGATACGCAGTATTTT. Residues: CATEDRLSDTQYF.

The CDR3: CAVSSGSVTGELFF. The DNA for the CDR3 is TGTGCCGTGTCTAGCGGGAGTGTTACCGGGGAGCTGTTTTTT. The genes are TRBV30 and TRBJ2-2, with 10 bases that match TRBD2. Trimming took 8 bases from V and 5 from J; bases not matched to a gene: 8. Germline V gives CDR1 GTSNPN, CDR2 SVGIG (reference sequence). The CDR3 totals 14 residues.

This chain's CDR3 is CATSDSGGGYEAFF. The CDR3, as DNA: TGTGCCACCAGTGATTCGGGCGGAGGATACGAAGCTTTCTTT. This chain connects TRBV24-1 to TRBJ1-1; D call uncertain. CDR1 and CDR2 from the germline V gene are KGHDR and SFDVKD. The CDR3 is 14 amino acids. Between the trimmed V and J ends, which lost 2 bases and 8 bases, there was a span of 14 bases.

V usage is TRBV27 and J usage is TRBJ1-4, with D unclear. The CDR3 consists of 14 residues. Between the trimmed V and J ends, which lost 3 bases and 1 base, there was a span of 6 bases. Germline V gives CDR1 MNHEY, CDR2 SMNVEV (reference sequence). The CDR3 region has the DNA TGTGCCAGCAGTTTCGGAGGAACTAATGAAAAACTGTTTTTT. This translates into CASSFGGTNEKLFF.

This clone was detected only a few times. The chain's CDR3 is CASSEDRARNSPLHF. The CDR3 DNA follows: TGTGCCAGCAGTGAAGACAGGGCGCGCAATTCACCCCTCCACTTT. The V call is TRBV6-1, the J call TRBJ1-6; D perhaps matches TRBD1 (6 bases). From germline, CDR1 is MNHNS and CDR2 SASEGT. V lost 1 base, J lost 7 bases, and 11 bases lay in between. CDR3 length: 15 amino acids.

The chain uses TRBV7-2 and TRBJ2-1, with 11 bases fitting TRBD2. The CDR3 totals 13 residues. From germline, CDR1 is SGHTA and CDR2 FQGNSA. Losses at the gene ends were 5 bases for V and 13 bases for J; bases not matched to a gene: 7. This chain's CDR3 is CASSATSGSSQFF. The CDR3, as DNA: TGTGCCAGCAGCGCAACTAGCGGGAGCTCCCAGTTCTTC. Full variable domain (missing parts from reference TRBV7-2 and TRBJ2-1): GAGVSQSPSNKVTEKGKDVELRCDPISGHTALYWYRQSLGQGLEFLIYFQGNSAPDKSGLPSDRFSAERTGGSVSTLTIQRTQQEDSAVYLCASSATSGSSQFFGPGTRLTVL.

The chain's CDR3 is CAWRSDYRDSPLHF. The CDR3 DNA reads TGTGCCTGGAGATCGGATTACCGGGATTCACCCCTCCACTTT. This chain links TRBV30 with TRBJ1-6; D gene ambiguous. CDR1 is GTSNPN, CDR2 SVGIG, per germline (reference sequence). Trimming took off 3 bases at V and 8 bases at J, with 14 bases between the two ends. The CDR3 consists of 14 residues.

The V gene is TRBV14, the J gene TRBJ2-2; 8 bases align to TRBD2. This CDR3 spans 16 amino acids. In germline, CDR1 is SGHDN, CDR2 FVKESK. The junction had 4 bases not matched to a gene; V was cut back by 2 bases and J by 2 bases. The CDR3 loop is CASSQLAGTNTGELFF. For the CDR3, the DNA is TGTGCCAGCAGCCAATTAGCGGGGACTAACACCGGGGAGCTGTTTTTT.

The chain couples TRBV4-2 to TRBJ1-6; D call uncertain. The ends were cut back, 0 bases at V and 7 bases at J, with 10 bases in the middle. The CDR3 is 15 amino acids. Germline CDR1 LGHNA, CDR2 YNFKEQ. In nucleotides, the CDR3 is TGTGCCAGCAGCCAAGAGAAAGGTAGCAATTCACCCCTCCACTTT. This translates into CASSQEKGSNSPLHF.

This clone came up a few times. The chain is built from TRBV2 and TRBJ1-3, with D unclear. V was shortened by 4 bases and J by 0 bases, with 10 bases between the two germline ends. CDR3 length equals 15 residues. Per germline, CDR1 SNHLY and CDR2 FYNNEI. The CDR3 coding sequence is TGTGCCAGCAGTGCTGTCCACTCCTCTGGAAACACCATATATTTT. Translating gives CASSAVHSSGNTIYF.

This clone came up a few times. The chain joins TRBV5-4 to TRBJ1-6; maybe TRBD1 (5 bases). Deletions cut 4 bases from V and 8 bases from J, with 16 bases between. Germline CDR1 and CDR2: SGHNT and YYREEE (reference sequence). The length of the CDR3 is 15 residues. The CDR3 is CASSRDLPRDSPLHF. The CDR3 DNA follows: TGTGCCAGCAGCAGGGACTTACCACGGGATTCACCCCTCCACTTT. Full variable domain (remainder filled in from reference TRBV5-4 and TRBJ1-6): ETGVTQSPTHLIKTRGQQVTLRCSSQSGHNTVSWYQQALGQGPQFIFQYYREEENGRGNFPPRFSGLQFPNYSSELNVNALELDDSALYLCASSRDLPRDSPLHFGNGTRLTVT.

This clone was counted once. This chain links TRBV6-2 or TRBV6-3 with TRBJ2-4; unclear D gene. Germline V gene data show CDR1 as MNHEY and CDR2 as SVGEGT. V was cut by 2 bases and J by 3 bases, with 5 bases left in between. The CDR3 covers 13 residues. The CDR3 spells CASSYELKNIQYF. The DNA of the CDR3 is TGTGCCAGCAGTTACGAGCTCAAAAACATTCAGTACTTC.